This T cell receptor beta chain derives from a study of OX40 agonist ivuxolimab in advanced cancers. Study information: One patient with hepatocellular carcinoma and two with cutaneous melanoma, three in all, had partial responses.

Sequencing used immunoSEQ multiplex PCR; TCRdb keeps in-frame clones, though not all of them. The profile shows 53,000 or so clones, about four fifths of them singletons. V gave up 5 bases and J gave up 2 bases; unmatched junction bases: 2. The CDR3 consists of 13 residues. From germline, CDR1 is SQVTM and CDR2 ANQGSEA. The sequencing used CD4+ or CD8+ T cells sorted from blood, collected in a trial of the OX40 agonist ivuxolimab. This clonotype was sampled from an adult with an advanced solid tumor such as melanoma, head and neck, liver or kidney cancer. The rearrangement links TRBV29-1 to TRBJ1-3; 8 bases match TRBD1. The CDR3: CSVQGAAGNTIYF. The CDR3 DNA reads TGCAGCGTTCAGGGGGCGGCTGGAAACACCATATATTTT. Full variable domain (remainder filled in from reference TRBV29-1 and TRBJ1-3): SAVISQKPSRDICQRGTSLTIQCQVDSQVTMMFWYRQQPGQSLTLIATANQGSEATYESGFVIDKFPISRPNLTFSTLTVSNMSPEDSSIYLCSVQGAAGNTIYFGEGSWLTVV.